The 30 T cell receptor beta chains given below trace back to one sample, sequenced in a study of T cell changes during pregnancy in multiple sclerosis. Data came from immunoSEQ multiplex PCR; TCRdb stores just in-frame clones and leaves some out. The data show approximately 20,000 clones, about nine tenths seen once. This material consisted of CD8+ T cells from peripheral blood mononuclear cells, taken in the third trimester of pregnancy. The receptors shown here come from a female donor in good health, enrolled as a control in a pregnancy study.

This clone appeared a single time. The V gene is TRBV5-5, the J gene TRBJ1-3; no clear D. Germline V gives CDR1 SGHKS, CDR2 YYEKEE (reference sequence). This CDR3 is built from 15 residues. V lost 3 bases, J lost 0 bases, and 10 bases lay in between. CDR3 sequence: CASSSWQNSGNTIYF. In DNA form, the CDR3 reads TGTGCCAGCAGCTCATGGCAGAACTCTGGAAACACCATATATTTT.

The table lists this clone with a few counts. The chain combines TRBV5-1 with TRBJ2-2, with TRBD2 matching 10 bases. Germline V CDR1 and CDR2: SGHRS, YFSETQ. CDR3 length: 15 residues. V gave up 4 bases and J gave up 7 bases; unmatched junction bases: 7. This CDR3 reads CASSRTSGAGGELFF. CDR3 bases: TGCGCCAGCAGCCGCACTAGCGGGGCGGGCGGGGAGCTGTTTTTT.

The chain's CDR3 is CASGGYQETQYF. CDR3 bases: TGTGCCAGCGGGGGGTACCAAGAGACCCAGTACTTC. The chain is built from TRBV7-9 and TRBJ2-5; possible D gene TRBD2, 6 bases. The germline V gene encodes CDR1 SEHNR and CDR2 FQNEAQ (reference sequence). The ends were cut back, 8 bases at V and 0 bases at J, with 7 bases in the middle. This CDR3 has 12 amino acids.

This rearrangement joins TRBV15 to TRBJ2-3; D uncertain. Trimming took 1 base from V and 2 from J, leaving 7 bases between them. Germline CDR1 is LNHNV and CDR2 is YYDKDF (reference sequence). The CDR3 sequence is 14 residues long. The CDR3 DNA follows: TGTGCCACCAGCAGAGGAGATTACACAGATACGCAGTATTTT. Residues: CATSRGDYTDTQYF.

Only one count was recorded for this clone. The chain links TRBV27 to TRBJ1-4; tentatively, D is TRBD1 (6 bases). Per the germline V gene, CDR1 is MNHEY and CDR2 is SMNVEV (reference sequence). This CDR3 is built from 17 residues. Trimming left V 5 bases short and J 5 bases short, with 21 bases between. The DNA for the CDR3 is TGTGCCAGCAGTCCCGTAACAGGGTGGGGGTTAAATGAAAAACTGTTTTTT. Its protein product is CASSPVTGWGLNEKLFF.

Comment on this clone: One end of the junction varies from germline; a read error may be responsible. V and J are TRBV7-8 and TRBJ2-7; 7 bases fit TRBD1. The CDR3 runs 17 residues. The V gene's germline CDR1 is SGHVS and CDR2 FQNEAQ. The CDR3 DNA follows: TGTGCCAGCAGTTTAGAGGGGGCCTACTCTATCTCCTACGAGCAGTACTTC. Encoded protein: CASSLEGAYSISYEQYF.

This clone showed up just once. V gene TRBV28 combines with J gene TRBJ1-1; D possibly corresponds to TRBD1 (5 bases). CDR1 and CDR2 (germline): MDHEN, SYDVKM. The CDR3 contains 12 residues. Trimming cost V 6 bases and J 4 bases, with 9 bases left between them. The chain's CDR3 is CASRGALTEAFF. As DNA, the CDR3 is TGTGCCAGCAGAGGGGCTCTCACTGAAGCTTTCTTT.

This clone was picked up a small number of times. J is TRBJ1-1 and V is TRBV29-1; D may be TRBD1 (5 bases). The CDR3 has 12 residues. CDR1 is SQVTM, CDR2 ANQGSEA, per germline. Deletions cut 1 base from V and 8 bases from J, with 11 bases between. CDR3 in amino acids: CSVEATELEAFF. Here the CDR3 DNA reads TGCAGCGTTGAAGCGACAGAACTCGAAGCTTTCTTT.

This clone was counted between two and nine times. The chain recombines TRBV25-1 with TRBJ1-1, with D hard to call. V was clipped by 1 base and J by 4 bases, with 10 bases between them. The CDR3 consists of 14 residues. Germline V lookup: CDR1 MGHDK, CDR2 SYGVNS. The CDR3, as DNA: TGTGCCAGCAGTGAATGGGGAGGATCCACTGAAGCTTTCTTT. Translating gives CASSEWGGSTEAFF.

V and J are TRBV7-9 and TRBJ2-3; 7 bases line up with TRBD1. CDR1 and CDR2 from the germline V gene are SEHNR and FQNEAQ (reference sequence). This CDR3 region has 13 residues. Trimming at V came to 3 bases and at J to 4 bases, leaving 1 base not matched to a gene. CDR3 sequence: CASSLDRPDTQYF. DNA for the CDR3: TGTGCCAGCAGCTTGGACAGGCCAGATACGCAGTATTTT.

The chain has TRBV11-2 and TRBJ1-1; D gene ambiguous. This CDR3 contains 14 residues. V lost 5 bases and J 1 base, leaving 11 bases between the germline ends. CDR1 and CDR2 (germline): SGHAT, FQNNGV. CDR3 bases: TGTGCCAGCAGCCCCCCCGCGGAGAACACTGAAGCTTTCTTT. It yields the protein CASSPPAENTEAFF.

The rearrangement joins TRBV7-3 to TRBJ2-7, with 7 bases aligning to TRBD2. Germline-derived CDR1 and CDR2 are SGHTA and FQGTGA. Trimming took 0 bases from V and 2 from J; bases not matched to a gene: 4. The CDR3 is 15 residues long. The CDR3, as DNA: TGTGCCAGCAGCTTAACGTCAGGGACTACCTACGAGCAGTACTTC. Its protein product is CASSLTSGTTYEQYF.

V is TRBV2 and J is TRBJ1-1; 10 bases map to TRBD1. V dropped 9 bases and J dropped 1; count of bases not matched to a gene: 5. There are 14 residues in the CDR3. Germline CDR1 and CDR2: SNHLY and FYNNEI. The CDR3 bases are TGTGCCAGACAAGGGGACAGGGGGAACACTGAAGCTTTCTTT. Residues: CARQGDRGNTEAFF.

This sequence joins TRBV6-5 and TRBJ2-7, with a weak D call TRBD1 (6 bases). The ends were cut back, 5 bases at V and 2 bases at J, with 10 bases in the middle. Germline CDR1 MNHEY, CDR2 SVGAGI. CDR3 length equals 13 residues. The CDR3 nucleotides read TGTGCCAGCAGTGCCGACAGGACCTACGAGCAGTACTTC. This codes for CASSADRTYEQYF.

The rearrangement links TRBV4-3 to TRBJ2-1; D possibly corresponds to TRBD1 (6 bases). V lost 3 bases, J lost 5 bases, and 11 bases lay in between. This CDR3 spans 14 amino acids. Per germline, CDR1 LGHNA and CDR2 YSLEER. DNA for the CDR3: TGCGCCAGCAGCCAGTGGACAGCCGACAATGAGCAGTTCTTC. Amino acids: CASSQWTADNEQFF.

The V and J genes are TRBV5-6 and TRBJ2-7, with D maybe TRBD2 (5 bases). Trimming took off 3 bases at V and 5 bases at J, with 12 bases between the two ends. There are 13 residues in the CDR3. Germline V gene lookup returns CDR1 SGHDT and CDR2 YYEEEE. The DNA for the CDR3 is TGTGCCAGCAGCTCGGACTTAATGCACGAGCAGTACTTC. It yields the protein CASSSDLMHEQYF.

The CDR3 is CASKETGDYYEQYF. DNA for the CDR3: TGTGCCAGCAAAGAGACAGGGGACTACTACGAGCAGTACTTC. The V gene is TRBV2, the J gene TRBJ2-7, with D perhaps TRBD1 (8 bases). The CDR3 consists of 14 residues. Germline CDR1 SNHLY, CDR2 FYNNEI. The ends were cut back, 7 bases at V and 3 bases at J, with 16 bases in the middle.

The chain combines TRBV9 with TRBJ2-3, with 7 bases identical to TRBD2. The germline CDR1 and CDR2 sequences are SGDLS and YYNGEE. The CDR3 is made up of 16 amino acids. V lost 0 bases and J lost 2; bases outside the gene matches: 6. CDR3 loop: CASSVEAGPPTDTQYF. DNA for the CDR3: TGTGCCAGCAGCGTAGAAGCGGGGCCACCCACAGATACGCAGTATTTT.

The CDR3 loop is CASSHTGTDNYEQYF. DNA of the CDR3: TGTGCCAGCAGCCACACCGGGACAGATAACTACGAGCAGTACTTC. The V and J genes are TRBV13 and TRBJ2-7; 7 bases agree with TRBD1. The V and J ends lost 5 bases and 3 bases, in that order; junction bases with no gene match: 10. The CDR3 runs to 15 residues. Germline V CDR1 and CDR2: PRHDT, FYEKMQ (reference sequence).

The chain recombines TRBV7-2 with TRBJ2-7; 12 bases map to TRBD1. Germline assignment: CDR1 SGHTA and CDR2 FQGNSA. The CDR3 length is 14 residues. V was pared by 5 bases and J by 4 bases, with 3 bases of the junction left unmatched. The CDR3 DNA reads as TGTGCCAGCAGCAGGGACAGGGGGCGGTACGAGCAGTACTTC. It specifies CASSRDRGRYEQYF.

The J gene is TRBJ2-6, the V gene TRBV7-8, with 9 bases aligning to TRBD1. The CDR3 loop spans 19 amino acids. Trimming took 4 bases from V and 1 from J; bases not matched to a gene: 11. Per the germline V gene, CDR1 is SGHVS and CDR2 is FQNEAQ. CDR3 sequence: CASSSTTGGRASGANVLTF. The CDR3, as DNA: TGTGCCAGCAGCTCCACGACAGGGGGGCGTGCTTCTGGGGCCAACGTCCTGACTTTC.

The chain joins TRBV19 to TRBJ1-1, with 9 bases fitting TRBD1. This CDR3 is 15 amino acids long. V was clipped by 5 bases and J by 0 bases; unmatched bases: 4. Germline CDR1 is LNHDA and CDR2 is SQIVND (reference sequence). CDR3 sequence: CASSVRQGVNTEAFF. Here the CDR3 DNA reads TGTGCCAGTAGTGTCCGACAGGGGGTGAACACTGAAGCTTTCTTT.

This clone showed up just once. The chain has TRBV19 and TRBJ2-7; tentatively, D is TRBD1 (6 bases). Germline-derived CDR1 and CDR2 are LNHDA and SQIVND (reference sequence). This CDR3 comprises 12 residues. Trimming cost V 5 bases and J 2 bases, with 7 bases left between them. The CDR3 protein is CASSQGTYEQYF. Here the CDR3 DNA reads TGTGCCAGTAGTCAGGGGACCTACGAGCAGTACTTC.

This clone was observed once. The CDR3 is CASSLVGRGYTF. CDR3 nucleotides: TGTGCCAGCAGCTTGGTCGGGAGGGGCTACACCTTC. The gene calls are TRBV5-8 and TRBJ1-2; no firm D call. Per germline, CDR1 SGHTS and CDR2 YDEGEE. The CDR3 sequence is 12 residues long. Trimming shortened V by 0 bases and J by 8 bases, and 8 bases separated the two germline ends. Using reference TRBV5-8 and TRBJ1-2 for the parts outside the CDR3, the full variable domain is EAGVTQSPTHLIKTRGQQATLRCSPISGHTSVYWYQQALGLGLQFLLWYDEGEERNRGNFPPRFSGRQFPNYSSELNVNALELEDSALYLCASSLVGRGYTFGSGTRLTVV.

In DNA form, the CDR3 reads TGTGCCAGCTCGGAGTCAACTGGGGCCAACGTCCTGACTTTC. It encodes CASSESTGANVLTF. V gene TRBV6-4 combines with J gene TRBJ2-6; no clear D. The CDR3 spans 14 residues. V shed 8 bases and J shed 2 bases, with 10 bases lying between them. CDR1 and CDR2 from the germline V gene are MRHNA and SNTAGT.

The CDR3 spells CASSQDSGGSGQPQHF. For the CDR3, the DNA is TGCGCCAGCAGCCAAGATTCAGGGGGGAGTGGTCAGCCCCAGCATTTT. This chain joins TRBV4-3 and TRBJ1-5, with 7 bases matching TRBD1. Germline assignment: CDR1 LGHNA and CDR2 YSLEER. The CDR3 runs 16 residues. V shed 0 bases, J shed 6 bases, and the junction held 8 bases outside the gene matches.

The chain carries TRBV9 and TRBJ1-4; 9 bases fit TRBD1. CDR1 is SGDLS, CDR2 YYNGEE, per germline. The CDR3 extends over 15 amino acids. The ends lost 0 bases at V and 7 bases at J; junction bases unmatched: 4. The CDR3 is CASSVADRGAEKLFF. The CDR3 DNA follows: TGTGCCAGCAGCGTAGCGGACAGGGGAGCTGAAAAACTGTTTTTT.

V gene TRBV2 combines with J gene TRBJ2-7, with 7 bases lining up with TRBD2. Germline loops: CDR1 SNHLY, CDR2 FYNNEI. The CDR3 is 15 amino acids. V lost 3 bases, J lost 7 bases, and 12 bases stayed unmatched. Written as DNA, the CDR3 is TGTGCCAGCAGTGATTTCCTAGTGGGGCGGGGGGAGCAGTACTTC. Protein sequence: CASSDFLVGRGEQYF. Looking up the rest from reference TRBV2 and TRBJ2-7 gives the full variable domain: EPEVTQTPSHQVTQMGQEVILRCVPISNHLYFYWYRQILGQKVEFLVSFYNNEISEKSEIFDDQFSVERPDGSNFTLKIRSTKLEDSAMYFCASSDFLVGRGEQYFGPGTRLTVT.

The chain combines TRBV6-1 with TRBJ1-2; no clear D gene. Trimming stripped 10 bases from V and 4 bases from J, with 19 bases between. CDR3 length: 14 residues. Germline V lookup: CDR1 MNHNS, CDR2 SASEGT. The CDR3 sequence: CATPLLGEPYGYTF. The CDR3 DNA sequence: TGTGCCACCCCCTTGCTGGGCGAGCCCTATGGCTACACCTTC.

The chain recombines TRBV9 with TRBJ1-6, with TRBD1 identical over 7 bases. The V segment lost 3 bases and the J segment 7 bases; nucleotides outside the gene matches: 4. The germline gives CDR1 SGDLS, CDR2 YYNGEE. The CDR3 runs to 14 residues. The chain's CDR3 is CASSGGQTNSPLHF. The CDR3 region has the DNA TGTGCCAGCAGCGGGGGACAGACCAATTCACCCCTCCACTTT.